Sequencing of this TCR beta chain was carried out in a study of a mutant IDH1 vaccine in newly diagnosed glioma. In its sample, this clone was seen once. The CDR3 is 15 residues long. V was pared by 3 bases and J by 2 bases, with 11 bases between. The germline V gene has CDR1 SGHNT and CDR2 YYREEE (reference sequence). Some clones are missing from TCRdb's copy, which holds only in-frame ones; the method was immunoSEQ multiplex PCR. The repertoire holds roughly 70,000 clones, with about 83% as singletons. Time point specified: baseline, week 1 (first vaccination visit). Treatment given: pre-vaccination baseline after standard-of-care therapy.

This receptor was taken from a woman aged 18 to 35 with glioma. Some clones in this sample may be carry-over from other donors' samples. Source: peripheral blood mononuclear cells (PBMCs), taken from a glioma patient treated with radiotherapy, temozolomide or both. The J gene is TRBJ2-2, the V gene TRBV5-4; D gene ambiguous. Here the CDR3 DNA reads TGTGCCAGCAGCTGGTCCCACTTCAACACCGGGGAGCTGTTTTTT. It yields the protein CASSWSHFNTGELFF.